These 3 T cell receptor beta chains came from one sample sequenced in a study of human T cells and chemical hapten exposure. Noted time point: patch test 1, 2 weeks after DPC sensitization. The treatment denotes: therapeutic diphenylcyclopropenone sensitization with weekly scalp DPC. MiXCR, applied by TCRdb to the RACE reads, yields one record per CDR3 protein. The table has approximately 340,000 distinct CDR3 sequences, approximately 6.3% seen once; the top ten hold 7.5% to 8.5%. The source material was whole blood, sampled in connection with sensitization to the hapten diphenylcyclopropenone (DPC). The receptor set was obtained from a woman aged 18-30 years with alopecia areata. Some clones in this sample may be carry-over from other donors' samples.

This clonotype showed up just a few times. V gene TRBV20-1 combines with J gene TRBJ2-7; maybe TRBD2 (5 bases). The CDR3 has 13 amino acids. CDR1 is DFQATT, CDR2 SNEGSKA, per germline (reference sequence). V was clipped by 1 base and J by 2 bases, with 9 bases between them. CDR3: CSARADWAYEQYF. CDR3 DNA: TGCAGTGCTAGAGCGGACTGGGCCTACGAGCAGTACTTC.

There are many counts of this clonotype. This rearrangement joins TRBV7-2 to TRBJ2-3; no reliable D call. The CDR3 runs to 14 residues. Trimming took off 3 bases at V and 2 bases at J, with 9 bases between the two ends. Germline values: CDR1 SGHTA, CDR2 FQGNSA. The CDR3: CASSFDTTTDTQYF. The CDR3 DNA sequence: TGTGCCAGCAGCTTTGATACTACCACAGATACGCAGTATTTT.

This clonotype was observed at least ten times. The V call is TRBV12-3 or TRBV12-4, the J call TRBJ1-1, with 7 bases lining up with TRBD1. V was pared by 5 bases and J by 1 base, with 7 bases of the junction left unmatched. This CDR3 comprises 15 residues. The DNA of the CDR3 is TGTGCCAGCAGTACAGACAGGGAAACGAACACTGAAGCTTTCTTT. It yields the protein CASSTDRETNTEAFF.